What follows are 28 T cell receptor beta chains derived from one specimen sequenced in a study of cytomegalovirus exposure and HLA in healthy donors. PCR involved 60 Vbeta and 13 Jbeta primers. Some clones are missing from TCRdb's copy, which holds only in-frame ones; the method was immunoSEQ multiplex PCR. The sample includes approximately 150,000 clones, 70% to 85% of them seen just once. Sequenced sample: PBMCs. These receptors originate from a woman between 35 and 50 years old in good health and CMV-seronegative.

The chain links TRBV6-5 to TRBJ2-1, with TRBD2 matching over 7 bases. The CDR3 has 11 amino acids. J gave up 10 bases and V 6 bases, and 3 bases lay outside the gene matches. Germline V gene lookup returns CDR1 MNHEY and CDR2 SVGAGI. CDR3 amino acids: CASSSGGEQFF. CDR3 in DNA: TGTGCCAGCAGCTCGGGGGGAGAGCAGTTCTTC.

With respect to this clone: The junction departs from germline at one end; a sequencing error may be responsible. The chain links TRBV7-9 to TRBJ2-1, with D hard to call. The length of the CDR3 is 11 residues. Germline values: CDR1 SEHNR, CDR2 FQNEAQ (reference sequence). The CDR3 DNA reads TGTTCCAGCAGCTTCTTACTAGAGCAGTTCTTC. Amino acids: CSSSFLLEQFF.

The chain employs TRBV7-9 and TRBJ1-5; TRBD1 agrees at 7 bases. The germline CDR1 and CDR2 sequences are SEHNR and FQNEAQ (reference sequence). The V segment lost 5 bases and the J segment 2 bases; nucleotides outside the gene matches: 6. The CDR3 consists of 15 residues. CDR3 bases: TGTGCCAGCAGCGTACAGGGGATCGGCAATCAGCCCCAGCATTTT. Encoded protein: CASSVQGIGNQPQHF.

Of note for this clone: The junction departs from germline at one end; a sequencing error may be responsible. The chain recombines TRBV7-9 with TRBJ2-3; possible D gene TRBD2, 5 bases. The CDR3 is made up of 16 amino acids. Germline assignment: CDR1 SEHNR and CDR2 FQNEAQ (reference sequence). Here the CDR3 reads CSSSRQMGAGTDTQYF. CDR3 nucleotides: TGTTCCAGCAGCCGCCAGATGGGAGCCGGCACAGATACGCAGTATTTT.

V usage is TRBV7-8 and J usage is TRBJ2-7; possible D gene TRBD1, 6 bases. CDR3 length: 16 amino acids. The ends were cut back, 1 base at V and 3 bases at J, with 16 bases in the middle. Per germline, CDR1 SGHVS and CDR2 FQNEAQ. The CDR3: CASSLVGGQIIYEQYF. In DNA form, the CDR3 reads TGTGCCAGCAGCTTAGTCGGAGGACAGATAATCTACGAGCAGTACTTC.

The sample holds one count of this clone. The chain joins TRBV27 to TRBJ1-4, with 9 bases identical to TRBD1. V lost 8 bases and J lost 10; bases outside the gene matches: 11. The V gene's germline CDR1 is MNHEY and CDR2 SMNVEV (reference sequence). This CDR3 has 14 residues. CDR3 loop: CASRDGTGWGKLFF. Written as DNA, the CDR3 is TGTGCCAGCCGAGACGGGACAGGGTGGGGAAAACTGTTTTTT.

V and J are TRBV7-9 and TRBJ2-3; 13 bases align to TRBD2. CDR3 length equals 17 residues. With 5 bases clipped from V and 4 bases from J, the junction kept 9 bases outside the gene matches. Germline loops: CDR1 SEHNR, CDR2 FQNEAQ (reference sequence). Here the CDR3 DNA reads TGTGCCAGCAGCGAAAAGAGACTAGCGGGAGGATCAGATACGCAGTATTTT. Protein sequence: CASSEKRLAGGSDTQYF.

The CDR3: CASSPGQGPLYGYTF. The CDR3 DNA sequence: TGTGCCAGCAGCCCGGGACAGGGCCCCCTCTATGGCTACACCTTC. This chain links TRBV5-4 with TRBJ1-2; TRBD1 matches at 9 bases. The germline gives CDR1 SGHNT, CDR2 YYREEE (reference sequence). Losses at the gene ends were 4 bases for V and 4 bases for J; bases not matched to a gene: 8. The CDR3 consists of 15 residues.

The V call is TRBV7-9, the J call TRBJ2-5; tentatively, D is TRBD2 (5 bases). The CDR3 has 14 amino acids. CDR1 is SEHNR, CDR2 FQNEAQ, per germline (reference sequence). V was cut by 1 base and J by 9 bases, with 15 bases left in between. For the CDR3, the DNA is TGTGCCAGCAGCTTAGGGACTCTTACACCGGCCCAGTACTTC. Translation: CASSLGTLTPAQYF.

The rearrangement uses TRBV7-2 and TRBJ2-7; TRBD2 matches at 10 bases. The CDR3 spans 16 residues. V shed 3 bases and J 4 bases; nucleotides not matched to a gene: 9. Germline V CDR1 and CDR2: SGHTA, FQGNSA. The CDR3 protein is CASSLPTSGTLYEQYF. The CDR3 bases are TGTGCCAGCAGCTTGCCTACTAGCGGGACCTTGTACGAGCAGTACTTC.

The chain recombines TRBV11-3 with TRBJ2-1; TRBD2 matches 12 bases. In germline, CDR1 is SGHNT, CDR2 YENEEA. V lost 5 bases and J lost 2; bases outside the gene matches: 7. The CDR3 spans 17 residues. The CDR3 sequence: CASSPRTSGTPYNEQFF. The DNA for the CDR3 is TGTGCCAGCAGCCCCCGGACTAGCGGGACCCCCTACAATGAGCAGTTCTTC.

For this clone: The junction does not match germline at one end; this may be a read error. The rearrangement links TRBV5-6 to TRBJ2-3, with D perhaps matching TRBD1 (7 bases). CDR1 SGHDT and CDR2 YYEEEE come from the germline V gene. This CDR3 is 12 amino acids long. CDR3 loop: CASSPRQGGGAF. CDR3 coding DNA: TGTGCCAGCAGCCCCCGACAGGGAGGAGGTGCTTTT.

The chain combines TRBV4-3 with TRBJ2-1; TRBD2 agrees at 13 bases. Germline V gene lookup returns CDR1 LGHNA and CDR2 YSLEER. The junction had 6 bases not matched to a gene; V was cut back by 0 bases and J by 7 bases. The CDR3 runs to 17 residues. The CDR3 DNA follows: TGCGCCAGCAGCCAAGAATGGGCGGGACTAGCGGGAAATGAGCAGTTCTTC. This sequence encodes CASSQEWAGLAGNEQFF.

This clone appeared a single time. This chain connects TRBV27 to TRBJ2-1, with 7 nucleotides matching TRBD2. This CDR3 contains 14 residues. The J segment lost 6 bases and the V segment lost 7 bases, leaving 9 bases of the junction unmatched. Per germline, CDR1 MNHEY and CDR2 SMNVEV (reference sequence). The DNA of the CDR3 is TGTGCCAGCAAAGCGGGGACTTTCCCCAATGAGCAGTTCTTC. This encodes CASKAGTFPNEQFF.

The chain links TRBV5-1 to TRBJ1-6, with 10 bases that match TRBD1. V was pared by 4 bases and J by 10 bases, with 11 bases of the junction left unmatched. The CDR3 extends over 16 amino acids. Germline CDR1 SGHRS, CDR2 YFSETQ. CDR3 protein: CASSIGTGAFGSPLHF. The CDR3 DNA follows: TGCGCCAGCAGCATAGGGACAGGGGCTTTCGGGTCACCCCTCCACTTT.

This sequence joins TRBV5-1 and TRBJ1-6; the match to TRBD1 covers 7 bases. V was clipped by 4 bases and J by 8 bases; unmatched bases: 6. The CDR3 spans 14 residues. In germline, CDR1 is SGHRS, CDR2 YFSETQ. The CDR3 region is CASSPDRTHSPLHF. CDR3 nucleotides: TGCGCCAGCAGCCCGGACAGGACCCATTCACCCCTCCACTTT.

V and J are TRBV4-3 and TRBJ1-4; TRBD1 is a possible D gene (5 bases). Germline CDR1 reads LGHNA; CDR2 reads YSLEER. Trimming shortened V by 0 bases and J by 6 bases, and 11 bases separated the two germline ends. This CDR3 is built from 15 residues. CDR3 sequence reads: CASSQDFTGYEKLFF. The CDR3 coding sequence is TGCGCCAGCAGCCAAGATTTCACAGGTTATGAAAAACTGTTTTTT.

Of note for this clone: No conserved phenylalanine or tryptophan is present at the end of the CDR3, so a read error is the likely explanation. The J gene is TRBJ1-2, the V gene TRBV7-9; D unresolved. Per germline, CDR1 SEHNR and CDR2 FQNEAQ (reference sequence). The V end lost 1 base, the J end lost 0 bases, and 9 bases lay between the germline ends. CDR3 length equals 15 residues. CDR3 sequence: CASSLVAGSNYGYTL. CDR3 DNA sequence: TGTGCCAGCAGCTTAGTGGCGGGATCTAACTATGGCTACACCCTC.

The chain links TRBV28 to TRBJ2-5, with TRBD2 matching 7 bases. The end of the DNA fits TRBJ2-7 better, so the J call may be wrong. Germline loops: CDR1 MDHEN, CDR2 SYDVKM. This CDR3 spans 14 amino acids. CDR3 protein: CASTTPGEGYEQYF. CDR3 DNA: TGTGCCAGCACCACTCCGGGGGAGGGCTACGAGCAGTACTTC.

As to this clone: Other nucleotide sequences in the sample specify the same CDR3. The chain uses TRBV28 and TRBJ2-4, with TRBD2 matching over 7 bases. After removal of 10 bases from V and 12 bases from J, the junction contained 15 bases not matched to a gene. The CDR3 runs to 13 residues. The germline CDR1 and CDR2 sequences are MDHEN and SYDVKM. The CDR3 sequence: CATEDSGPRAQYF. CDR3 in DNA: TGTGCCACAGAGGATAGCGGGCCACGGGCTCAGTACTTC.

The chain uses TRBV5-1 and TRBJ1-6, with 8 bases fitting TRBD1. Germline CDR1 is SGHRS and CDR2 is YFSETQ. The CDR3 covers 17 residues. V lost 4 bases to trimming and J lost 5 bases; unmatched junction nucleotides: 11. The chain's CDR3 is CASSPGQGPGDNSPLHF. The DNA of the CDR3 is TGCGCCAGCAGCCCTGGACAGGGTCCGGGGGATAATTCACCCCTCCACTTT.

The count of this clone is one. The V call is TRBV28, the J call TRBJ1-2, with 8 positions matching TRBD1. V shed 6 bases and J 7 bases; nucleotides not matched to a gene: 16. CDR3 length equals 16 residues. Germline loops: CDR1 MDHEN, CDR2 SYDVKM. Here the CDR3 DNA reads TGTGCCAGCAGAGGGTTCCCGACAGGGGATCGGCGTGGCTACACCTTC. Amino acids: CASRGFPTGDRRGYTF.

The chain employs TRBV5-1 and TRBJ1-1; TRBD1 matches at 8 bases. Germline V gene sequence: CDR1 SGHRS, CDR2 YFSETQ. Losses at the gene ends were 2 bases for V and 3 bases for J; bases not matched to a gene: 3. The length of the CDR3 is 14 residues. CDR3 sequence reads: CASSFQTGDTEAFF. The CDR3 nucleotides read TGCGCCAGCAGCTTCCAGACAGGGGACACTGAAGCTTTCTTT.

This chain uses TRBV7-8 with TRBJ2-5; TRBD1 is a possible D gene (6 bases). The CDR3 spans 14 residues. The V gene's germline CDR1 is SGHVS and CDR2 FQNEAQ. V was trimmed by 5 bases and J by 1 base, leaving 11 bases between them. The CDR3 here is CASSPRTAQETQYF. As DNA, the CDR3 is TGTGCCAGCAGCCCGAGGACAGCCCAAGAGACCCAGTACTTC.

This chain uses TRBV4-1 with TRBJ2-7; 12 bases line up with TRBD2. V shed 5 bases and J 1 base; nucleotides not matched to a gene: 3. CDR3 length: 15 amino acids. Germline V gene data show CDR1 as MGHRA and CDR2 as YSYEKL. The CDR3 DNA is TGCGCCAGCAGCAGACTAGCGGGAGTATCCTACGAGCAGTACTTC. This gives the protein CASSRLAGVSYEQYF.

The chain combines TRBV10-3 with TRBJ2-3; possibly TRBD2 for D (6 bases). Germline assignment: CDR1 ENHRY and CDR2 SYGVKD. Trimming removed 7 bases from V and 6 bases from J, with 14 bases in between. The length of the CDR3 is 13 residues. DNA of the CDR3: TGTGCCATCAACCTAGCGCCTAGGGATACGCAGTATTTT. This gives the protein CAINLAPRDTQYF.

The chain uses TRBV30 and TRBJ1-6; D is possibly TRBD1 (5 bases). V gave up 1 base and J gave up 5 bases, with 18 bases separating them. The CDR3 is made up of 17 amino acids. The germline V gene has CDR1 GTSNPN and CDR2 SVGIG (reference sequence). In nucleotides, the CDR3 is TGTGCCTGGAGTGGCCCCAATGGACAACTAAATAATTCACCCCTCCACTTT. As protein: CAWSGPNGQLNNSPLHF. Variable domain in full (rest from reference TRBV30 and TRBJ1-6): SQTIHQWPATLVQPVGSPLSLECTVEGTSNPNLYWYRQAAGRGLQLLFYSVGIGQISSEVPQNLSASRPQDRQFILSSKKLLLSDSGFYLCAWSGPNGQLNNSPLHFGNGTRLTVT.

This chain links TRBV7-9 with TRBJ2-1, with D hard to call. Germline V gene lookup returns CDR1 SEHNR and CDR2 FQNEAQ (reference sequence). The ends were cut back, 1 base at V and 9 bases at J, with 7 bases in the middle. This CDR3 spans 12 amino acids. CDR3 in DNA: TGTGCCAGCAGCTTAGGAGTTGGTGAGCAGTTCTTC. It codes for CASSLGVGEQFF.